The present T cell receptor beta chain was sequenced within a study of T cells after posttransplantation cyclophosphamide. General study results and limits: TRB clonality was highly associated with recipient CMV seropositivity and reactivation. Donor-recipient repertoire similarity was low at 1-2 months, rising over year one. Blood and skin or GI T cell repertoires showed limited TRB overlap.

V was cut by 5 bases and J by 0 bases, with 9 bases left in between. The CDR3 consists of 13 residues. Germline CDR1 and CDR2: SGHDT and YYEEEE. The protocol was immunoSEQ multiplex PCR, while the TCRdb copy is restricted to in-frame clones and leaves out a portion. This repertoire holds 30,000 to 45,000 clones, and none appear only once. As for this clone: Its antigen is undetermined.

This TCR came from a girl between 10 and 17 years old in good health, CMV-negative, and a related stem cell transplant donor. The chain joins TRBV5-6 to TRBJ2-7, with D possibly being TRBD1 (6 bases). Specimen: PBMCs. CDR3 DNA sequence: TGTGCCAGCAGTAACAGGGCCTCCTACGAGCAGTACTTC. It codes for CASSNRASYEQYF.